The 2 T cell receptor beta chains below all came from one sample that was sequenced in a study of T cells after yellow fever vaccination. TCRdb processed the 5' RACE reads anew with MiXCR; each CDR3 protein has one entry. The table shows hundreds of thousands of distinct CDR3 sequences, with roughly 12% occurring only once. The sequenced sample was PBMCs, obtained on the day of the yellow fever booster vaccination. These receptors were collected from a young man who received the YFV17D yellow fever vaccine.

CDR3 sequence reads: CSALPGTSFYLADTQYF. The CDR3 DNA sequence: TGCAGTGCTCTTCCGGGGACTAGTTTTTATCTTGCAGATACGCAGTATTTT. The rearrangement links TRBV20-1 to TRBJ2-3, with 8 bases lining up with TRBD2. The ends lost 5 bases at V and 4 bases at J; junction bases unmatched: 17. The germline V gene has CDR1 DFQATT and CDR2 SNEGSKA (reference sequence). The CDR3 is 17 residues long.

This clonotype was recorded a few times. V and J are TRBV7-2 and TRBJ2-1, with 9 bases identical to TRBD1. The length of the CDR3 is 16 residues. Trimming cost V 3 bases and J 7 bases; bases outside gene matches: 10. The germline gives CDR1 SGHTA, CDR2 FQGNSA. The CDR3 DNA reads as TGTGCCAGCAGCTTGATTACAGGGGGCGTTAGGAATGAGCAGTTCTTC. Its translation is CASSLITGGVRNEQFF.